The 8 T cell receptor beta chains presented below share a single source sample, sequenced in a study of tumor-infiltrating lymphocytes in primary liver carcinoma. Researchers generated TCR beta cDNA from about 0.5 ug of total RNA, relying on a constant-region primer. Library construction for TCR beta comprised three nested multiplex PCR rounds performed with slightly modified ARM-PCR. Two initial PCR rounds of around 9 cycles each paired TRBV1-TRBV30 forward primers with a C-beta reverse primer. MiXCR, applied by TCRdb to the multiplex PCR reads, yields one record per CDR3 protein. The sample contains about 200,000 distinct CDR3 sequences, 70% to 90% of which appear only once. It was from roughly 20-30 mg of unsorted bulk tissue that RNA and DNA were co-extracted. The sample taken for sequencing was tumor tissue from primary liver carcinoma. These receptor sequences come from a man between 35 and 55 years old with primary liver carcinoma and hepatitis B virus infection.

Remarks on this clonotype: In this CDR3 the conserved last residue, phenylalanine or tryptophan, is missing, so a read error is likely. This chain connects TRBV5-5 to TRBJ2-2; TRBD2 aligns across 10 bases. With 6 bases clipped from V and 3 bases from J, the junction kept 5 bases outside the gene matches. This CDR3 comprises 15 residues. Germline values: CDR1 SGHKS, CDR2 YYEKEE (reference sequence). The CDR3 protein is CASNGTSVYTGELFL. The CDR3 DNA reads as TGTGCCAGCAATGGGACTAGCGTCTACACCGGGGAGCTGTTTCTT.

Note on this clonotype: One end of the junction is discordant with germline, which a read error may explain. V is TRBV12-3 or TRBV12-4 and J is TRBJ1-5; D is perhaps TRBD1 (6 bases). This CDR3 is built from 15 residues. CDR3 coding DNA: TGTGCCAGCAGGCATACAGGGCTACCAGATCAGCCCCAGCACTTT. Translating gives CASRHTGLPDQPQHF.

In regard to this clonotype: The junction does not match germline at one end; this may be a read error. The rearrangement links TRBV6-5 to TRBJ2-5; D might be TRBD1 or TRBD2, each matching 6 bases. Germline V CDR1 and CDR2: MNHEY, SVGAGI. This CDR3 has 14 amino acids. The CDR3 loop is CASSSLDGSGAQYF. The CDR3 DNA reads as TGTGCCAGCAGCTCCCTAGATGGTTCGGGGGCCCAGTATTTC.

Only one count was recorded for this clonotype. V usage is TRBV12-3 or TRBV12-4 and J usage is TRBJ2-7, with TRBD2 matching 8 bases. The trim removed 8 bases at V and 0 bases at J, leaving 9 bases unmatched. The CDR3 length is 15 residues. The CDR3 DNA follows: TGTGCCAGCGGACCCCAACTAGCGGTCTCCTACGAGCAGTACTTC. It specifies CASGPQLAVSYEQYF.

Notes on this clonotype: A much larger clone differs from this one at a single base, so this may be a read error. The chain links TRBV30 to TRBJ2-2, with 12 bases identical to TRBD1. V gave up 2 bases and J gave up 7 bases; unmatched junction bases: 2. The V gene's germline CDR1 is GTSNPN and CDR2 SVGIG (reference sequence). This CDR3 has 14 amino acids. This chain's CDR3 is CAWSRDRGHGELFF. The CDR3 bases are TGTGCCTGGAGTAGGGACAGGGGGCACGGGGAGCTGTTTTTT.

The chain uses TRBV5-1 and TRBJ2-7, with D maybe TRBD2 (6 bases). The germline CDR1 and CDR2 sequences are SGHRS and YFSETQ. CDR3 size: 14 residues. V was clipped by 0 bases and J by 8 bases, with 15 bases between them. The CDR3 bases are TGCGCCAGCAGCTTGGAGTCAGGAGGGTACAAGCAGTACTTC. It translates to CASSLESGGYKQYF.

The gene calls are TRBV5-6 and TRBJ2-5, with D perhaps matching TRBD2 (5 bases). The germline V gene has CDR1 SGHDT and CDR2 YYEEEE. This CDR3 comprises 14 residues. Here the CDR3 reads CTNNLEASQETQYF. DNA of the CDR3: TGTACCAACAACTTGGAGGCTAGCCAAGAGACCCAGTACTTC.

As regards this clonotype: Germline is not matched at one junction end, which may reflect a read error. The CDR3 reads CANSLQEEGSGELFF. The CDR3 DNA is TGCGCCAACAGCCTCCAGGAGGAGGGCTCCGGGGAGCTGTTTTTT. The rearrangement uses TRBV4-1 and TRBJ2-2, with D possibly being TRBD2 (6 bases). There are 15 residues in the CDR3. Germline CDR1 reads MGHRA; CDR2 reads YSYEKL.